These T cell receptor beta chains were read from a single sample in a study of blood T cell repertoires in COVID-19. Sequencing used immunoSEQ multiplex PCR; TCRdb keeps in-frame clones, though not all of them. The repertoire consists of about 340,000 clones, with around 83% occurring once and the leading ten covering around 3%. Sequenced sample: peripheral blood. The receptors were gathered from a man aged 25-40 years with active or convalescent COVID-19. CDR3s include the opening cysteine and the closing phenylalanine or tryptophan. A D gene is named only where the DNA matches it firmly.

NA | TRBV5-1 | CASSPGTPSTDTQYF
NA | TRBV7-8 | CASNPDSSYEQYF
NA | TRBV5-4 | CASSWGGMGRFTEAFF
TRBD1 | TRBV4-3 | CASSQEPGQGSPDTQYF
TRBD2 | TRBV10-3 | CAIRGGGPRDTQYF
TRBD1 | TRBV6-6 | CASSYSTGGTTQYF
TRBD1 | TRBV9 | CASSTRQGAGGYTF
TRBD2 | TRBV4-2 | CASSQEIARAGGETQYF
TRBD2 | TRBV5-1 | CASSLALAGPANEQFF
NA | TRBV7-8 | CASSPLPRNVRGQSNQPQHF
NA | TRBV9 | CASSVRQVTDTQYF
NA | TRBV24-1 | CATSDSGTDTQYF
NA | TRBV19 | CASSYRDVSYEQYF
TRBD1 | TRBV6-5 | CASSLTGDVNQPQHF
NA | TRBV21-1 | CASSNPSPGGLGNTIYF
TRBD2 | TRBV7-6 | CASSFGLAGGGEQFF
TRBD2 | TRBV6-1 | CASSDGAGRWVTDTQYF
NA | TRBV12-1 | CASRHKGYNEQFF
TRBD1 | TRBV12-3/TRBV12-4 | CASSSYRGRGTF
TRBD2 | TRBV7-3 | CASSAGTSGRPSYDEQFF
TRBD1 | TRBV28 | CAGSQGATNYGYTF
NA | TRBV4-1 | CASSPRRGFNSPLHF
NA | TRBV27 | CASRLMPNTEAFF
NA | TRBV21-1 | CASSTRTGGGTPEAFF
NA | TRBV30 | CAWSVEEYNEQFF
NA | TRBV20-1 | CSAGGKTEQYF
TRBD2 | TRBV23-1 | CASSQIWLAGEMGFF
NA | TRBV3-1/TRBV3-2 | CASSPTARGGPQHF
NA | TRBV5-4 | CASRLLGGEQETQYF
NA | TRBV19 | CASSTTVSGANVLTF
TRBD1 | TRBV3-1/TRBV3-2 | CASSHRGQNEQYF
NA | TRBV30 | CAWRGRRVAGSGANVLTF
TRBD1 | TRBV6-2/TRBV6-3 | CASSNPPGTGQPLHF
TRBD1 | TRBV18 | CASSPVTGEAFF
TRBD2 | TRBV11-2 | CASSKTSGYQETQYF
NA | TRBV18 | CASSLGQFYEQYF
NA | TRBV10-3 | CAISVAGQNTEAFF
TRBD1 | TRBV19 | CASSSSQGAGETQYF
TRBD1 | TRBV19 | CASSMRDRPYEQYF
NA | TRBV5-5 | CASSFLSGSQETQYF
NA | TRBV12-5 | CASGLSDRGTQYF
NA | TRBV28 | CASSLRQLEETQYF
TRBD1 | TRBV4-3 | CASSQDRQGLQPQHF
NA | TRBV4-3 | CASSQALDLSEQYF
TRBD2 | TRBV7-3 | CASSLLGPSGSNEQFF
NA | TRBV6-2/TRBV6-3 | CASSKTAGVTEAFF
TRBD1 | TRBV15 | CATSKRQGEQYF
NA | TRBV6-2/TRBV6-3 | CASSYVGQNTGELFF
NA | TRBV2 | CATNQEENEQFF
NA | TRBV11-1 | CASSLDRTAYEQYF
NA | TRBV30 | CAWFQAGWGYTF
TRBD2 | TRBV5-6 | CASSRTSGAHEQYF
NA | TRBV4-3 | CASSQEYSRHQPQHF
NA | TRBV5-6 | CASSFGAAPLHF
TRBD1 | TRBV13 | CASSFRDRDYEQYF
TRBD2 | TRBV7-2 | CASSLGASGRAKGETQYF
NA | TRBV5-6 | CASSLGLTGSSYEQYF
NA | TRBV29-1 | CSVAGSLSSYEQYF